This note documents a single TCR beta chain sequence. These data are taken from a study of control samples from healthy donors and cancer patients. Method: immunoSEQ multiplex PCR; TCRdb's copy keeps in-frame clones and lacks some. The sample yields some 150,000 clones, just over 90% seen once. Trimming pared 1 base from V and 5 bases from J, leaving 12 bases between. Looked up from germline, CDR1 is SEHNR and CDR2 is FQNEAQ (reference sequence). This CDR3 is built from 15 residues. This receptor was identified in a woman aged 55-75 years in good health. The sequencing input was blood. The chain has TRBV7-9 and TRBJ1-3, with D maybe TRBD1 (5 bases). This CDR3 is CASSLVGWGRNTIYF. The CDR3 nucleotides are TGTGCCAGCAGCTTAGTTGGCTGGGGACGAAACACCATATATTTT.